The rows below give T cell receptor beta chains drawn from one sample of a study of T-cell reconstitution after alpha-beta-depleted transplantation in children. TCRdb reanalysed the PCR reads using MiXCR and keeps one entry per CDR3 protein. The table records 610,000 or so distinct CDR3 sequences, 25% to 30% of them present only once. Source: PBMCs, taken before TCRalphabeta/CD19-depleted stem cell transplant. The receptor set was obtained from a boy younger than two with Wiskott-Aldrich syndrome, due to receive a stem cell transplant. Each CDR3 is given with its conserved first and last residue. The D gene is left open where the match is weak. Clone size appears in some rows only: once, few, many, or a class for an expanded clone.

CDR3 protein: CASSPNRIWDNEQFF
CDR3 DNA: TGCGCCAGCAGCCCGAATAGAATCTGGGACAATGAGCAGTTCTTC
D gene: .
V gene: TRBV5-1
clone size: few
J gene: TRBJ2-1
CDR3 length: 15

CDR3 protein: CASSWDSVYQETQYF
CDR3 DNA: TGCGCCAGCAGCTGGGACAGCGTTTACCAAGAGACCCAGTACTTC
D gene: TRBD1
V gene: TRBV5-1
clone size: few
J gene: TRBJ2-5
CDR3 length: 15

CDR3 protein: CASSLALGGRGETQYF
CDR3 DNA: TGTGCCAGCAGTTTAGCGTTGGGGGGCAGGGGAGAGACCCAGTACTTC
D gene: .
V gene: TRBV12-3/TRBV12-4
clone size: many
J gene: TRBJ2-5
CDR3 length: 16

CDR3 protein: CASSLGYRTYEQYF
CDR3 DNA: TGCGCCAGCAGCTTGGGATACAGGACTTACGAGCAGTACTTC
D gene: .
V gene: TRBV5-1
clone size: .
J gene: TRBJ2-7
CDR3 length: 14

CDR3 protein: CASSQEDREYEQYF
CDR3 DNA: TGCGCCAGCAGCCAAGAGGACAGGGAATACGAGCAGTACTTC
D gene: TRBD1
V gene: TRBV4-1
clone size: once
J gene: TRBJ2-7
CDR3 length: 14

CDR3 protein: CASKARADTGELFF
CDR3 DNA: TGTGCCAGTAAGGCCAGGGCGGACACCGGGGAGCTGTTTTTT
D gene: .
V gene: TRBV19
clone size: .
J gene: TRBJ2-2
CDR3 length: 14

CDR3 protein: CASSLVVSTDTQYF
CDR3 DNA: TGCGCCAGCAGCTTGGTCGTGAGCACAGATACGCAGTATTTT
D gene: .
V gene: TRBV5-1
clone size: few
J gene: TRBJ2-3
CDR3 length: 14

CDR3 protein: CASSPAGTVSYEQYF
CDR3 DNA: TGTGCCAGCAGCCCTGCCGGGACAGTATCCTACGAGCAGTACTTC
D gene: TRBD1
V gene: TRBV3-1
clone size: .
J gene: TRBJ2-7
CDR3 length: 15

CDR3 protein: CASSLAGQGVGEQYF
CDR3 DNA: TGCGCCAGCAGCTTGGCGGGACAGGGGGTCGGGGAGCAGTACTTC
D gene: TRBD1
V gene: TRBV5-1
clone size: few
J gene: TRBJ2-7
CDR3 length: 15

CDR3 protein: CSAALAGQETQYF
CDR3 DNA: TGCAGTGCTGCACTAGCGGGGCAAGAGACCCAGTACTTC
D gene: TRBD2
V gene: TRBV20-1
clone size: few
J gene: TRBJ2-5
CDR3 length: 13

CDR3 protein: CASSEFGTSGHTYEQYF
CDR3 DNA: TGTGCCAGCAGCGAATTCGGGACTAGCGGGCACACCTACGAGCAGTACTTC
D gene: TRBD2
V gene: TRBV7-6
clone size: .
J gene: TRBJ2-7
CDR3 length: 17

CDR3 protein: CASSTDRGENSPLHF
CDR3 DNA: TGTGCCAGCAGTACGGACAGGGGAGAAAATTCACCCCTCCACTTT
D gene: TRBD1
V gene: TRBV6-1
clone size: .
J gene: TRBJ1-6
CDR3 length: 15

CDR3 protein: CASSYSGTVTDEQYF
CDR3 DNA: TGTGCCAGCAGTTACAGTGGGACAGTCACCGACGAGCAGTACTTC
D gene: TRBD1
V gene: TRBV6-5
clone size: few
J gene: TRBJ2-7
CDR3 length: 15

CDR3 protein: CASRTGGRSSPLHF
CDR3 DNA: TGTGCCAGCAGGACAGGGGGCCGAAGTTCACCCCTCCACTTT
D gene: TRBD1
V gene: TRBV27
clone size: .
J gene: TRBJ1-6
CDR3 length: 14

CDR3 protein: CASSLPEAGTNTGELFF
CDR3 DNA: TGCGCCAGCAGCCTCCCGGAGGCGGGGACGAACACCGGGGAGCTGTTTTTT
D gene: .
V gene: TRBV5-1
clone size: .
J gene: TRBJ2-2
CDR3 length: 17

CDR3 protein: CSGTPGQEVVF
CDR3 DNA: TGCAGCGGGACACCGGGCCAAGAGGTAGTCTTC
D gene: .
V gene: TRBV29-1
clone size: .
J gene: TRBJ2-1
CDR3 length: 11

CDR3 protein: CASRTDARSSYNEQFF
CDR3 DNA: TGCGCCAGCAGGACGGACGCGAGGAGCTCCTACAATGAGCAGTTCTTC
D gene: .
V gene: TRBV5-1
clone size: .
J gene: TRBJ2-1
CDR3 length: 16

CDR3 protein: CASSLGTGVTYEQYF
CDR3 DNA: TGCGCCAGCAGCTTGGGTACGGGAGTCACCTACGAGCAGTACTTC
D gene: .
V gene: TRBV5-1
clone size: few
J gene: TRBJ2-7
CDR3 length: 15

CDR3 protein: CASSSGTAWDSPLHF
CDR3 DNA: TGCGCCAGCAGCTCGGGGACGGCATGGGATTCACCCCTCCACTTT
D gene: .
V gene: TRBV5-1
clone size: few
J gene: TRBJ1-6
CDR3 length: 15

CDR3 protein: CASSLSNLGQGGYEQYF
CDR3 DNA: TGCGCCAGCAGCTTGTCTAACCTCGGACAGGGAGGGTACGAGCAGTACTTC
D gene: .
V gene: TRBV5-1
clone size: .
J gene: TRBJ2-7
CDR3 length: 17

CDR3 protein: CATSNGMGNRVSTDTQYF
CDR3 DNA: TGTGCCACCAGCAATGGCATGGGTAATCGGGTCTCGACAGATACGCAGTATTTT
D gene: .
V gene: TRBV15
clone size: .
J gene: TRBJ2-3
CDR3 length: 18

CDR3 protein: CASSRRANEQFF
CDR3 DNA: TGTGCCAGCAGCCGGAGGGCCAATGAGCAGTTCTTC
D gene: .
V gene: TRBV5-6
clone size: few
J gene: TRBJ2-1
CDR3 length: 12

CDR3 protein: CASSFGQSGETQYF
CDR3 DNA: TGTGCCAGCAGTTTCGGGCAGTCGGGGGAGACCCAGTACTTC
D gene: .
V gene: TRBV12-3/TRBV12-4
clone size: .
J gene: TRBJ2-5
CDR3 length: 14

CDR3 protein: CSALAGGSIGETQYF
CDR3 DNA: TGCAGTGCTCTAGCGGGAGGATCCATCGGGGAGACCCAGTACTTC
D gene: TRBD2
V gene: TRBV20-1
clone size: few
J gene: TRBJ2-5
CDR3 length: 15

CDR3 protein: CATSDPGLAGGGYNEQFF
CDR3 DNA: TGTGCCACCAGTGACCCGGGACTAGCGGGAGGAGGCTACAATGAGCAGTTCTTC
D gene: TRBD2
V gene: TRBV24-1
clone size: many
J gene: TRBJ2-1
CDR3 length: 18

CDR3 protein: CASSKEHRPNNEQFF
CDR3 DNA: TGTGCCAGCAGCAAAGAGCACAGGCCGAACAATGAGCAGTTCTTC
D gene: .
V gene: TRBV21-1
clone size: few
J gene: TRBJ2-1
CDR3 length: 15

CDR3 protein: CASSLGLAGGSGTDTQYF
CDR3 DNA: TGCGCCAGCAGCCTGGGACTAGCGGGAGGGTCCGGCACAGATACGCAGTATTTT
D gene: TRBD2
V gene: TRBV5-1
clone size: few
J gene: TRBJ2-3
CDR3 length: 18

CDR3 protein: CAISSIAGNPYEQYF
CDR3 DNA: TGTGCCATCAGCTCTATAGCGGGAAACCCCTACGAGCAGTACTTC
D gene: TRBD2
V gene: TRBV10-3
clone size: .
J gene: TRBJ2-7
CDR3 length: 15

CDR3 protein: CSANTGTSGGSSVGTPYEQYF
CDR3 DNA: TGCAGTGCTAACACCGGGACTAGCGGAGGATCCTCGGTTGGGACCCCCTACGAGCAGTACTTC
D gene: TRBD2
V gene: TRBV20-1
clone size: .
J gene: TRBJ2-7
CDR3 length: 21

CDR3 protein: CASSIYQGAGTEAFF
CDR3 DNA: TGTGCCAGTAGTATTTATCAGGGGGCAGGAACTGAAGCTTTCTTT
D gene: TRBD1
V gene: TRBV19
clone size: .
J gene: TRBJ1-1
CDR3 length: 15

CDR3 protein: CSARDSSEAKNIQYF
CDR3 DNA: TGCAGTGCTAGAGATTCAAGCGAAGCCAAAAACATTCAGTACTTC
D gene: .
V gene: TRBV20-1
clone size: few
J gene: TRBJ2-4
CDR3 length: 15

CDR3 protein: CASSPLGSGSSYNEQFF
CDR3 DNA: TGCGCCAGCAGCCCTCTTGGTAGCGGAAGCTCCTACAATGAGCAGTTCTTC
D gene: .
V gene: TRBV5-1
clone size: .
J gene: TRBJ2-1
CDR3 length: 17

CDR3 protein: CASSSAGGTGADTQYF
CDR3 DNA: TGCGCCAGCAGCTCCGCGGGGGGTACCGGGGCAGATACGCAGTATTTT
D gene: TRBD2
V gene: TRBV5-1
clone size: few
J gene: TRBJ2-3
CDR3 length: 16